This passage covers 2 T cell receptor beta chains from one sample sequenced in a study of T cell repertoires in cytomegalovirus infection. TCRdb itself ran the reads through MiXCR, one entry per CDR3 protein. This sample yields hundreds of thousands of distinct CDR3 sequences, of which 22% are seen a single time; 18% belongs to the top ten. Sequencing used CD8+ T cells from PBMCs. The source is a human donor in good health (CMV status not recorded). Some clones in this sample may be carry-over from other donors' samples.

This clonotype was seen just once. The chain has TRBV4-1 and TRBJ1-3, with D possibly being TRBD1 (5 bases). Germline CDR1 is MGHRA and CDR2 is YSYEKL. V shed 2 bases and J shed 0 bases, with 14 bases lying between them. There are 17 residues in the CDR3. The CDR3 is CASSQPIQASSGNTIYF. The CDR3 DNA is TGCGCCAGCAGCCAACCGATACAGGCAAGCTCTGGAAACACCATATATTTT.

There are a few counts of this clonotype. The chain links TRBV7-9 to TRBJ2-3; the D gene is possibly TRBD2 (6 bases). In germline, CDR1 is SEHNR, CDR2 FQNEAQ (reference sequence). This CDR3 contains 15 residues. The V end was cut by 3 bases, the J end by 1 base, with 11 bases between. CDR3: CASSLFGGGTDTQYF. The CDR3, as DNA: TGTGCCAGCAGCTTGTTCGGCGGGGGCACAGATACGCAGTATTTT.